Below, 24 T cell receptor beta chains from the same sample are listed, as sequenced in a study of cytomegalovirus exposure and HLA in healthy donors. The PCR made use of 60 Vbeta and 13 Jbeta primers. Sequenced by immunoSEQ multiplex PCR; TCRdb stores in-frame clones only, minus some. The data contain some 120,000 clones, 80% of them singletons. Specimen: PBMCs. Source of these receptors: a man younger than 40 in good health and CMV-seronegative.

The DNA of the CDR3 is TGTGCCAGCAGCTCGTACGGTTACGAGCAGTACTTC. Protein product: CASSSYGYEQYF. The rearrangement joins TRBV5-4 to TRBJ2-7; no definite D call. The CDR3 spans 12 residues. Trimming cost V 3 bases and J 4 bases, with 8 bases left between them. Per germline, CDR1 SGHNT and CDR2 YYREEE (reference sequence).

V and J are TRBV10-3 and TRBJ2-3; no clear D. The CDR3 length is 13 residues. V gave up 4 bases and J gave up 2 bases, with 7 bases separating them. Germline CDR1 ENHRY, CDR2 SYGVKD. The CDR3 is CAISAQNTDTQYF. The CDR3 nucleotides read TGTGCCATCAGTGCCCAGAACACAGATACGCAGTATTTT.

This rearrangement joins TRBV6-1 to TRBJ2-5; D perhaps matches TRBD1 (6 bases). The J call may be mistaken, given a closer DNA end match to TRBJ2-7. The CDR3 sequence is 15 residues long. Germline lookup yields CDR1 MNHNS and CDR2 SASEGT. The CDR3 region is CASSAVGTTSYEQYF. CDR3 DNA: TGTGCCAGCAGTGCCGTCGGGACAACTTCCTACGAGCAGTACTTC.

The chain carries TRBV2 and TRBJ2-1; maybe TRBD1 (5 bases). Trimming removed 4 bases at V and 4 bases at J, with 14 bases between. This CDR3 has 15 amino acids. Germline V gives CDR1 SNHLY, CDR2 FYNNEI. The CDR3 is CASSVRQGRYNEQFF. DNA of the CDR3: TGTGCCAGCAGTGTCCGGCAGGGTAGATACAATGAGCAGTTCTTC.

The V and J genes are TRBV10-3 and TRBJ2-2; 8 nucleotides agree with TRBD2. V was clipped by 7 bases and J by 1 base; unmatched bases: 17. Per the germline V gene, CDR1 is ENHRY and CDR2 is SYGVKD. CDR3 length equals 19 residues. The CDR3 nucleotides read TGTGCCATCACCCAGGGGAGGGCCGGCCTAGCGGGGAACACCGGGGAGCTGTTTTTT. Residues: CAITQGRAGLAGNTGELFF.

This chain links TRBV5-1 with TRBJ2-7, with TRBD2 identical over 7 bases. The V segment lost 0 bases and the J segment 6 bases; nucleotides outside the gene matches: 9. This CDR3 contains 15 residues. CDR1 and CDR2 (germline): SGHRS, YFSETQ. CDR3 amino acids: CASSLGPAGPLEQYF. CDR3 DNA: TGCGCCAGCAGCTTGGGACCAGCGGGACCCCTCGAGCAGTACTTC. Filled out from reference TRBV5-1 and TRBJ2-7, the complete variable domain reads KAGVTQTPRYLIKTRGQQVTLSCSPISGHRSVSWYQQTPGQGLQFLFEYFSETQRNKGNFPGRFSGRQFSNSRSEMNVSTLELGDSALYLCASSLGPAGPLEQYFGPGTRLTVT.

The chain recombines TRBV5-1 with TRBJ2-3, with D tentatively TRBD2 (6 bases). Per germline, CDR1 SGHRS and CDR2 YFSETQ. V was trimmed by 6 bases and J by 4 bases, leaving 15 bases between them. This CDR3 has 14 residues. This chain's CDR3 is CASIGGNQADTQYF. The CDR3 DNA reads TGCGCCAGCATTGGCGGGAATCAGGCAGATACGCAGTATTTT.

This clone came up once. The rearrangement links TRBV28 to TRBJ1-5; D is ambiguous. Trimming cost V 6 bases and J 7 bases, with 10 bases left between them. The germline V gene encodes CDR1 MDHEN and CDR2 SYDVKM. This CDR3 contains 12 residues. The CDR3 nucleotides are TGTGCCAGCAGCCCCTTTATGCAGCCCCAGCATTTT. Protein: CASSPFMQPQHF.

V is TRBV30 and J is TRBJ2-7; TRBD1 matches at 10 bases. CDR1 is GTSNPN, CDR2 SVGIG, per germline (reference sequence). The CDR3 covers 15 residues. The ends lost 7 bases at V and 7 bases at J; junction bases unmatched: 16. CDR3: CASTGRGQGFGEQYF. The CDR3 DNA reads as TGTGCCTCCACGGGAAGGGGACAGGGGTTTGGAGAGCAGTACTTC.

The CDR3 DNA sequence: TGTGCCAGCAGTGAATATTTTGGGGGGGACCAAGAGACCCAGTACTTC. It translates to CASSEYFGGDQETQYF. The chain recombines TRBV25-1 with TRBJ2-5, with 7 bases matching TRBD2. Germline loops: CDR1 MGHDK, CDR2 SYGVNS. The CDR3 sequence is 16 residues long. V dropped 0 bases and J dropped 0; count of bases not matched to a gene: 4.

The CDR3: CASSQESIRQGSYQPQHF. The CDR3 bases are TGCGCCAGCAGCCAAGAAAGTATCCGACAGGGGTCGTATCAGCCCCAGCATTTT. The V gene is TRBV4-1, the J gene TRBJ1-5; TRBD1 aligns across 8 bases. Germline values: CDR1 MGHRA, CDR2 YSYEKL. The CDR3 spans 18 residues. With V trimmed by 0 bases and J by 5 bases, 12 bases remained unmatched.

The chain combines TRBV7-2 with TRBJ2-2; 14 bases are a match to TRBD2. This CDR3 has 17 residues. The trim removed 3 bases at V and 9 bases at J, leaving 9 bases unmatched. CDR1 SGHTA and CDR2 FQGNSA come from the germline V gene. The CDR3 spells CASSFWDGTSGSRELFF. The DNA of the CDR3 is TGTGCCAGCAGCTTTTGGGACGGGACTAGCGGGAGTAGGGAGCTGTTTTTT.

The chain carries TRBV28 and TRBJ2-7; 10 nucleotides agree with TRBD1. In germline, CDR1 is MDHEN, CDR2 SYDVKM. The ends lost 7 bases at V and 2 bases at J; junction bases unmatched: 5. The length of the CDR3 is 14 residues. In nucleotides, the CDR3 is TGTGCCAGCATTATGACAGGGGGCCCCTACGAGCAGTACTTC. This encodes CASIMTGGPYEQYF.

CDR3 DNA sequence: TGTGCCAGCAGTGAAATGGAGAGTGGCTCCTACGAGCAGTACTTC. Amino acid sequence: CASSEMESGSYEQYF. The chain combines TRBV2 with TRBJ2-7; D not certain. The CDR3 covers 15 residues. The V gene lost 2 bases and the J gene lost 0 bases, with 11 bases spanning the gap. Germline V gene lookup returns CDR1 SNHLY and CDR2 FYNNEI.

The chain joins TRBV14 to TRBJ1-2, with a weak D call TRBD1 (5 bases). Deletions cut 6 bases from V and 8 bases from J, with 13 bases between. The CDR3 length is 12 residues. Per the germline V gene, CDR1 is SGHDN and CDR2 is FVKESK. CDR3 region: CASSKVGRGYTF. CDR3 nucleotides: TGTGCCAGCAGTAAAGTGGGGCGCGGCTACACCTTC.

The rearrangement joins TRBV28 to TRBJ2-7; 7 bases match TRBD1. Losses at the gene ends were 5 bases for V and 4 bases for J; bases not matched to a gene: 11. Germline V CDR1 and CDR2: MDHEN, SYDVKM. The CDR3 is made up of 15 amino acids. CDR3 bases: TGTGCCAGCAGTCCTGCCGGGACAGAGACTTACGAGCAGTACTTC. This gives the protein CASSPAGTETYEQYF.

This sequence joins TRBV4-1 and TRBJ1-5; a weak D match, TRBD1 (5 bases). The V gene lost 1 base and the J gene lost 9 bases, with 16 bases spanning the gap. The length of the CDR3 is 15 residues. In germline, CDR1 is MGHRA, CDR2 YSYEKL. The CDR3 protein is CASSQASIGGVPQHF. Here the CDR3 DNA reads TGCGCCAGCAGCCAAGCTAGTATTGGGGGGGTGCCCCAGCATTTT.

The chain combines TRBV5-4 with TRBJ2-5, with D perhaps matching TRBD1 (6 bases). CDR1 SGHNT and CDR2 YYREEE come from the germline V gene (reference sequence). The CDR3 length is 15 residues. The ends were cut back, 2 bases at V and 5 bases at J, with 16 bases in the middle. CDR3 sequence: CASSFTGSEGETQYF. In nucleotides, the CDR3 is TGTGCCAGCAGCTTTACAGGGTCTGAAGGGGAGACCCAGTACTTC. Full variable domain (outside the CDR3, taken from reference TRBV5-4 and TRBJ2-5): ETGVTQSPTHLIKTRGQQVTLRCSSQSGHNTVSWYQQALGQGPQFIFQYYREEENGRGNFPPRFSGLQFPNYSSELNVNALELDDSALYLCASSFTGSEGETQYFGPGTRLLVL.

The chain has TRBV28 and TRBJ2-1; TRBD1 is a possible D gene (5 bases). Trimming shortened V by 4 bases and J by 13 bases, and 11 bases separated the two germline ends. This CDR3 has 11 amino acids. Germline CDR1 MDHEN, CDR2 SYDVKM. The CDR3 nucleotides are TGTGCCAGCAGTTCCGTCTGGACACAGTTCTTC. Its protein product is CASSSVWTQFF.

V usage is TRBV7-2 and J usage is TRBJ2-1; 8 bases fit TRBD1. The V and J ends lost 4 bases and 3 bases, in that order; junction bases with no gene match: 5. Germline V gives CDR1 SGHTA, CDR2 FQGNSA. The CDR3 is 15 residues long. CDR3 in DNA: TGTGCCAGCAGCTGGACAGGGTCAAACTACAATGAGCAGTTCTTC. It translates to CASSWTGSNYNEQFF.

This clone was seen only once. The chain couples TRBV5-4 to TRBJ1-2; 7 nucleotides line up with TRBD1. The CDR3 sequence is 12 residues long. The ends lost 9 bases at V and 6 bases at J; junction bases unmatched: 8. CDR1 and CDR2 (germline): SGHNT, YYREEE (reference sequence). CDR3 bases: TGTGCCATTAGCACAGGGGTTAATGGCTACACCTTC. Translated, it gives CAISTGVNGYTF.

The chain links TRBV29-1 to TRBJ2-1; weak D call: TRBD2 (5 bases). The CDR3 contains 14 residues. The germline V gene has CDR1 SQVTM and CDR2 ANQGSEA. V was trimmed by 6 bases and J by 3 bases, leaving 15 bases between them. CDR3 in DNA: TGCAGCGTGGCGGGCGTCCTTAACTACAATGAGCAGTTCTTC. Residues: CSVAGVLNYNEQFF.

The rearrangement joins TRBV5-7 to TRBJ2-1; 12 nucleotides align to TRBD2. TRBV5-7 is sorted into the ORF group, with uncertain function. The CDR3 is 16 residues long. J was trimmed by 8 bases and V by 0 bases; bases with no gene match: 6. CDR3 coding DNA: TGTGCCAGCAGCTTGGGACTAGCGGGAGACAGCCATGAGCAGTTCTTC. It yields the protein CASSLGLAGDSHEQFF.

J is TRBJ2-5 and V is TRBV25-1; 11 nucleotides match TRBD1. This CDR3 spans 16 amino acids. From germline, CDR1 is MGHDK and CDR2 SYGVNS. The trim removed 4 bases at V and 5 bases at J, leaving 9 bases unmatched. The DNA for the CDR3 is TGTGCCAGCAGTGCCTTATGGACAGGGGGCTCGGAGACCCAGTACTTC. Residues: CASSALWTGGSETQYF. Supplemented by reference TRBV25-1 and TRBJ2-5, the full variable domain reads EADIYQTPRYLVIGTGKKITLECSQTMGHDKMYWYQQDPGMELHLIHYSYGVNSTEKGDLSSESTVSRIRTEHFPLTLESARPSHTSQYLCASSALWTGGSETQYFGPGTRLLVL.